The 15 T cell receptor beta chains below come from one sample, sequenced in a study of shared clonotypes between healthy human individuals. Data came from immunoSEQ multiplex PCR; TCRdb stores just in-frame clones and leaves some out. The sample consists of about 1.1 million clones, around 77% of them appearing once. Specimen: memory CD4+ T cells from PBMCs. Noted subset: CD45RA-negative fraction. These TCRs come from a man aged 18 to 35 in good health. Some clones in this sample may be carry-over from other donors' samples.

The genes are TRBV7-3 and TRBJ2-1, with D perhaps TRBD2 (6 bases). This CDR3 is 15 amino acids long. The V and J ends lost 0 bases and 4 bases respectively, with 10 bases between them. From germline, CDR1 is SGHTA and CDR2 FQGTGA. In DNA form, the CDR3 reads TGTGCCAGCAGCTTAACTAGCGGACCATACAATGAGCAGTTCTTC. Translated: CASSLTSGPYNEQFF. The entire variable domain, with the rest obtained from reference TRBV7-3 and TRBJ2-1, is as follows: GAGVSQTPSNKVTEKGKYVELRCDPISGHTALYWYRQSLGQGPEFLIYFQGTGAADDSGLPNDRFFAVRPEGSVSTLKIQRTERGDSAVYLCASSLTSGPYNEQFFGPGTRLTVL.

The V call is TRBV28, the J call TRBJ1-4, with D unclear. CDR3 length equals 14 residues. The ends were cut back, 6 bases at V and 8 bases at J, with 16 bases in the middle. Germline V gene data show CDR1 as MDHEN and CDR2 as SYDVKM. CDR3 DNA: TGTGCCAGCAGCCCCCCTGGGCGAGGGGAAAAACTGTTTTTT. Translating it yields CASSPPGRGEKLFF.

Written as DNA, the CDR3 is TGTGCCAGTAGTATGGCACTAGACTACAATGAGCAGTTCTTC. Amino acid sequence: CASSMALDYNEQFF. The V call is TRBV19, the J call TRBJ2-1, with D possibly matching TRBD2 (5 bases). CDR1 and CDR2 from the germline V gene are LNHDA and SQIVND (reference sequence). Trimming cost V 3 bases and J 3 bases, with 9 bases left between them. This CDR3 is 14 amino acids long. Looking up the rest from reference TRBV19 and TRBJ2-1 gives the full variable domain: DGGITQSPKYLFRKEGQNVTLSCEQNLNHDAMYWYRQDPGQGLRLIYYSQIVNDFQKGDIAEGYSVSREKKESFPLTVTSAQKNPTAFYLCASSMALDYNEQFFGPGTRLTVL.

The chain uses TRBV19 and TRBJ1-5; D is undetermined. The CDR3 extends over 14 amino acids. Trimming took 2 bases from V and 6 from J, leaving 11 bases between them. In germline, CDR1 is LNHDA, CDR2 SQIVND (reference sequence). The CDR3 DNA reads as TGTGCCAGTAGTATAAAGAGCCTGGTTCAGCCCCAGCATTTT. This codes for CASSIKSLVQPQHF.

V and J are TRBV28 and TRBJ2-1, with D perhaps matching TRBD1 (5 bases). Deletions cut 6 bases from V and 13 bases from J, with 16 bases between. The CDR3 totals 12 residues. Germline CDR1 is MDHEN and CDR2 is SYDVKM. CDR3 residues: CASRQGDRPQFF. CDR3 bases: TGTGCCAGCAGACAAGGGGATCGGCCTCAGTTCTTC.

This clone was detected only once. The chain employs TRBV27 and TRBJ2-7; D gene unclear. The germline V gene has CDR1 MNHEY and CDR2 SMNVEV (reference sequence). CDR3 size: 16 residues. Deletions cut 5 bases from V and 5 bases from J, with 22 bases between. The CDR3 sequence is CASSPYLPHADHEQYF. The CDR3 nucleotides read TGTGCCAGCAGTCCGTACCTACCACATGCGGACCACGAGCAGTACTTC.

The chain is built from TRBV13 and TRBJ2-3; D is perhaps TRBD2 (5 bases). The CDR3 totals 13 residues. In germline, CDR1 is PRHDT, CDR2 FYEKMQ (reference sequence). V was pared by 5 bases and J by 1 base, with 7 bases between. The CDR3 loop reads CASSQLGTDTQYF. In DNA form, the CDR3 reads TGTGCCAGCAGCCAACTAGGCACAGATACGCAGTATTTT.

The CDR3: CASSLRSLGGYTF. The DNA for the CDR3 is TGTGCCAGCAGCTTGAGGAGTCTTGGGGGCTACACCTTC. The V and J genes are TRBV5-4 and TRBJ1-2; D unclear. Trimming stripped 1 base from V and 8 bases from J, with 12 bases between. The germline V gene has CDR1 SGHNT and CDR2 YYREEE (reference sequence). The CDR3 runs to 13 residues. The full variable domain, rest sourced from reference TRBV5-4 and TRBJ1-2, is ETGVTQSPTHLIKTRGQQVTLRCSSQSGHNTVSWYQQALGQGPQFIFQYYREEENGRGNFPPRFSGLQFPNYSSELNVNALELDDSALYLCASSLRSLGGYTFGSGTRLTVV.

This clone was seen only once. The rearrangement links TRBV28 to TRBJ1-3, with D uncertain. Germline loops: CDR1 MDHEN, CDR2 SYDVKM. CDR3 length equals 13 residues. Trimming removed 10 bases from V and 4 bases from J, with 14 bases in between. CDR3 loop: CATHSPPGNTIYF. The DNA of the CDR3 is TGTGCCACCCACTCGCCCCCCGGAAACACCATATATTTT.

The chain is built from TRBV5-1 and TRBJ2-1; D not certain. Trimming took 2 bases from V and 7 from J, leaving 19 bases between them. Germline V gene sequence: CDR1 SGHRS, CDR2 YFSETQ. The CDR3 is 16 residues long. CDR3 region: CASSFLKGPPENEQFF. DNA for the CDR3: TGCGCCAGCAGCTTTCTAAAGGGCCCCCCCGAAAATGAGCAGTTCTTC.

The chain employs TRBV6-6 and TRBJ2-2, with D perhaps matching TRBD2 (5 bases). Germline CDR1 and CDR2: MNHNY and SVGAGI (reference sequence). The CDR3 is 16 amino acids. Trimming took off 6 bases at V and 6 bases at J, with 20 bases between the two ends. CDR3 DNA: TGTGCCAGCAGCCCCCGGGGTGTGGGAGAGGCCGGGGAGCTGTTTTTT. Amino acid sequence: CASSPRGVGEAGELFF.

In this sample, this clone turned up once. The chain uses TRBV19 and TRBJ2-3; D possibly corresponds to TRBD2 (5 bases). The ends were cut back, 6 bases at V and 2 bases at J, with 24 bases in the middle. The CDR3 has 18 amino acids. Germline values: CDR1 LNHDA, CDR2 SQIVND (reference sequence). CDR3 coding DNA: TGTGCCAGTAGGAGGGAAGCGGAGGCTAAGTGGCACACAGATACGCAGTATTTT. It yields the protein CASRREAEAKWHTDTQYF.

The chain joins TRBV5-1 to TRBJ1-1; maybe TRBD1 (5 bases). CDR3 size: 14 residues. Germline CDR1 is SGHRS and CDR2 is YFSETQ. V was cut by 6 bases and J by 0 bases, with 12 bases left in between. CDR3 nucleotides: TGCGCCAGCAACCTGTGGGGGATGAACACTGAAGCTTTCTTT. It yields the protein CASNLWGMNTEAFF.

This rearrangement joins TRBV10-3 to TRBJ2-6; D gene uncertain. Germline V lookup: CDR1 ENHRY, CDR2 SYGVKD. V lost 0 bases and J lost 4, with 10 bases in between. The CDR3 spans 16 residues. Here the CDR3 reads CAISESGTAGANVLTF. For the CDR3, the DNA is TGTGCCATCAGTGAGTCAGGAACGGCAGGGGCCAACGTCCTGACTTTC.

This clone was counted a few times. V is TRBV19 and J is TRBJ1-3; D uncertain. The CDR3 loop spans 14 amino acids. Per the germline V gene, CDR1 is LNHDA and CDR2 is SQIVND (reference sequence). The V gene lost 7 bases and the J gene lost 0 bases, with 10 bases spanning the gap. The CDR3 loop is CASTGFLSGNTIYF. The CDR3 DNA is TGTGCCAGTACGGGGTTCCTCTCTGGAAACACCATATATTTT.